This T cell receptor beta chain was identified during a study of cytomegalovirus exposure and HLA in healthy donors. This clone was found a few times. Primers: 60 Vbeta forward and 13 Jbeta reverse. Sequencing was performed with immunoSEQ multiplex PCR; in TCRdb, only in-frame clones are kept and a portion is missing. Of 200,000 or so clones listed, 70% to 80% are singletons. The sequencing sample was made of PBMCs. The receptor comes from a girl aged 2 to 9 in good health and CMV-seronegative.

CDR3 DNA sequence: TGTGCCAGCAGCTTAAGTCTCGACAGAGGAAATGGCTACACCTTC. Its translation is CASSLSLDRGNGYTF. The chain is built from TRBV7-9 and TRBJ1-2; D is perhaps TRBD1 (5 bases). V was shortened by 2 bases and J by 6 bases, with 16 bases between the two germline ends. Germline V gene lookup returns CDR1 SEHNR and CDR2 FQNEAQ (reference sequence). The CDR3 has 15 amino acids.